This TCR beta chain is drawn from a study of post-analysis software for immune sequencing data. Across the whole study: The cohort encompassed relapsing-remitting, secondary progressive and progressive-relapsing multiple sclerosis disease courses.

Study conclusions and caveats: TRBV5-6, TRBV5-1 and TRBV20-1 belonged to a set of about 5 TRBV segments that were more frequent in patients than controls.

A few counts support this clonotype. Its specificity is unknown. With 3 bases clipped from V and 5 bases from J, the junction kept 13 bases outside the gene matches. Germline CDR1 is SGHRS and CDR2 is YFSETQ. This CDR3 is 18 amino acids long. Unique molecular identifiers had been added to the TCR beta cDNA libraries. Around 460,000 cDNA molecules came from approximately 1 to 10 million T cells. In TCRdb, the PCR reads were re-called with MiXCR into one record per CDR3 protein. The sample yields 700,000 to 800,000 distinct CDR3 sequences, about 32% seen once. The chain uses TRBV5-1 and TRBJ2-1, with TRBD2 identical over 11 bases. Sequenced sample: blood. This receptor was obtained from a girl between 10 and 17 years old with multiple sclerosis. The CDR3 is CASSWGRLAGGPNNEQFF. The CDR3 nucleotides read TGCGCCAGCAGCTGGGGGCGCTTAGCGGGAGGGCCCAACAATGAGCAGTTCTTC.